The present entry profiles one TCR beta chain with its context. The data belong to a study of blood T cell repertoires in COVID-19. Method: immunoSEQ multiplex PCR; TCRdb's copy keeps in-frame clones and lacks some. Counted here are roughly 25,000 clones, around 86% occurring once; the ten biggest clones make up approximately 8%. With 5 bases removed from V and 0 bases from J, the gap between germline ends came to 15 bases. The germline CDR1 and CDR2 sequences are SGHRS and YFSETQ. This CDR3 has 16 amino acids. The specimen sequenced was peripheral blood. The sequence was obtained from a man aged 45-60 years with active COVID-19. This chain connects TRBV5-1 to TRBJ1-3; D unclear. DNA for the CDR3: TGCGCCAGCAGGGGTACAGAAAAAAACTCTGGAAACACCATATATTTT. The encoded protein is CASRGTEKNSGNTIYF.